The 8 T cell receptor beta chains below come from one sample, sequenced in a study of cytomegalovirus exposure and HLA in healthy donors. PCR used 60 Vbeta primers and 13 Jbeta primers. Assay: immunoSEQ multiplex PCR; the TCRdb copy retains only in-frame clones and omits some. The sample shows under 130,000 clones, roughly 13% of them seen only once. Sequences were obtained from PBMCs. The receptors stem from a man aged 40-49 years in good health and CMV-seropositive.

This clone was found a few times. This sequence joins TRBV6-5 and TRBJ1-2; possible D gene TRBD1, 5 bases. Looked up from germline, CDR1 is MNHEY and CDR2 is SVGAGI. The CDR3 has 16 residues. Between the trimmed V and J ends, which lost 0 bases and 4 bases, there was a span of 15 bases. CDR3 in amino acids: CASSYSGQGIFYGYTF. The CDR3 DNA sequence: TGTGCCAGCAGTTACTCGGGGCAGGGAATCTTCTATGGCTACACCTTC.

This clone was recorded a few times. V usage is TRBV9 and J usage is TRBJ2-7; 7 bases are a match to TRBD2. J gave up 1 base and V 4 bases, and 8 bases lay outside the gene matches. Germline CDR1 SGDLS, CDR2 YYNGEE. The CDR3 loop spans 15 amino acids. CDR3 DNA: TGTGCCAGCAGCCCGGCGGGACTAAATTCCTACGAGCAGTACTTC. This sequence encodes CASSPAGLNSYEQYF. Supplemented by reference TRBV9 and TRBJ2-7, the full variable domain reads DSGVTQTPKHLITATGQRVTLRCSPRSGDLSVYWYQQSLDQGLQFLIQYYNGEERAKGNILERFSAQQFPDLHSELNLSSLELGDSALYFCASSPAGLNSYEQYFGPGTRLTVT.

The CDR3 sequence: CASSQGTGANQPQHF. The CDR3, as DNA: TGCGCCAGCAGCCAAGGGACAGGGGCTAATCAGCCCCAGCATTTT. V and J are TRBV4-1 and TRBJ1-5; TRBD1 agrees at 9 bases. CDR1 MGHRA and CDR2 YSYEKL come from the germline V gene. This CDR3 spans 15 amino acids. J lost 4 bases, V lost 1 base, and 2 bases had no gene match.

This sequence joins TRBV7-9 and TRBJ2-2; tentative D call: TRBD2 (6 bases). The V gene lost 3 bases and the J gene lost 0 bases, with 14 bases spanning the gap. CDR1 is SEHNR, CDR2 FQNEAQ, per germline (reference sequence). CDR3 length: 17 residues. The CDR3 is CASSFWRELTNTGELFF. The DNA of the CDR3 is TGTGCCAGCAGCTTTTGGCGGGAACTCACGAACACCGGGGAGCTGTTTTTT.

In its sample, this clone was seen a few times. The genes are TRBV6-5 and TRBJ2-5, with D possibly TRBD2 on 6 matching bases. The CDR3 consists of 14 residues. V was pared by 7 bases and J by 0 bases, with 12 bases between. Per the germline V gene, CDR1 is MNHEY and CDR2 is SVGAGI. CDR3 loop: CASKAGLYQETQYF. The CDR3 nucleotides are TGTGCCAGCAAGGCGGGATTGTACCAAGAGACCCAGTACTTC.

This clone was seen a few times. In DNA, the CDR3 is TGTGCCAGCAAGGCAGGTCCTGACTCTGGAAACACCATATATTTT. It encodes CASKAGPDSGNTIYF. This rearrangement joins TRBV6-5 to TRBJ1-3; unclear D gene. CDR1 and CDR2 from the germline V gene are MNHEY and SVGAGI. The V end lost 7 bases, the J end lost 0 bases, and 13 bases lay between the germline ends. This CDR3 comprises 15 residues.

The chain combines TRBV10-2 with TRBJ1-1; TRBD1 is a possible D gene (6 bases). From germline, CDR1 is WSHSY and CDR2 SAAADI. CDR3 length: 13 residues. The germline V and J ends were trimmed by 6 bases and 1 base, with 9 bases remaining between them. The CDR3 nucleotides read TGCGCCAGCAGGTCACAGGGGAACACTGAAGCTTTCTTT. Translation gives CASRSQGNTEAFF.

This clone was recorded a few times. The chain combines TRBV7-2 with TRBJ2-7; 10 bases are a match to TRBD2. J lost 0 bases, V lost 5 bases, and 4 bases had no gene match. The CDR3 is made up of 15 amino acids. Germline assignment: CDR1 SGHTA and CDR2 FQGNSA. CDR3 nucleotides: TGTGCCAGCAGCCACGGACTAGCGGTCTCCTACGAGCAGTACTTC. This translates into CASSHGLAVSYEQYF.